This TCR beta chain emerged from a study of blood T cell repertoires in COVID-19. Background on the study: There were acute and convalescent COVID-19 samples, and they came from the United States, Italy and Spain. T cells, B-cell-depleted T cells, or PBMCs supplied cDNA or gDNA.

Method: immunoSEQ multiplex PCR; TCRdb's copy keeps in-frame clones and lacks some. The sample holds about 190,000 clones, around nine tenths seen once. This CDR3 spans 16 amino acids. CDR1 and CDR2 (germline): MNHEY, SVGAGI. Trimming shortened V by 4 bases and J by 0 bases, and 12 bases separated the two germline ends. The sequencing input was peripheral blood. V and J are TRBV6-5 and TRBJ1-4; no definite D call. The sequence came from a man aged 35-49 years with acute or convalescent COVID-19. The DNA for the CDR3 is TGTGCCAGCAGTTCCCTCGGGGTTGCAACTAATGAAAAACTGTTTTTT. This codes for CASSSLGVATNEKLFF.